These 23 T cell receptor beta chains were sequenced from one sample in a study of shared clonotypes between healthy human individuals. Naive CD8 cells were CD45RO-negative, positively selected for CCR7, excluding terminally differentiated effector memory CD45RA+ cells. This table comes from immunoSEQ multiplex PCR, and its TCRdb copy is limited to in-frame clones, with some not included. This sample carries roughly 770,000 clones, roughly 96% of them seen once, and the ten largest clones take about 0.25%. The material sequenced was naive CD8+ T cells sorted from blood. The receptors here all came from a man aged 25-40 years in good health.

The chain is built from TRBV6-5 and TRBJ1-2; 8 positions match TRBD1. The J segment lost 8 bases and the V segment lost 0 bases, leaving 8 bases of the junction unmatched. The CDR3 is made up of 15 amino acids. Germline assignment: CDR1 MNHEY and CDR2 SVGAGI. CDR3 nucleotide sequence: TGTGCCAGCAGTTACTCGGTGACAGGGGAGGAGGGCTACACCTTC. This encodes CASSYSVTGEEGYTF.

The chain recombines TRBV27 with TRBJ2-1, with TRBD1 matching 8 bases. Germline assignment: CDR1 MNHEY and CDR2 SMNVEV (reference sequence). V trimming: 6 bases; J trimming: 2 bases; junction bases outside the gene matches: 6. The length of the CDR3 is 15 residues. Here the CDR3 DNA reads TGTGCCAGCAGAAACAGACAGGGGACCTACAATGAGCAGTTCTTC. This gives the protein CASRNRQGTYNEQFF.

The chain couples TRBV27 to TRBJ1-5; the D is unclear. Between the trimmed V and J ends, which lost 7 bases and 4 bases, there was a span of 17 bases. This CDR3 contains 15 residues. The germline CDR1 and CDR2 sequences are MNHEY and SMNVEV (reference sequence). Here the CDR3 reads CASKNLGQRNQPQHF. The CDR3, as DNA: TGTGCCAGCAAGAATCTAGGGCAGAGAAATCAGCCCCAGCATTTT.

CDR3 in amino acids: CASTPTAGTAGNEQFF. The CDR3 DNA follows: TGTGCCAGCACCCCTACAGCTGGGACGGCTGGGAATGAGCAGTTCTTC. This chain uses TRBV6-6 with TRBJ2-1; D tentatively fits TRBD1 or TRBD2 (5 bases each). The germline V and J ends were trimmed by 7 bases and 7 bases, with 23 bases remaining between them. This CDR3 has 16 residues. Germline V CDR1 and CDR2: MNHNY, SVGAGI (reference sequence).

This chain joins TRBV2 and TRBJ1-1; D gene ambiguous. Germline V gives CDR1 SNHLY, CDR2 FYNNEI. The CDR3 sequence is 15 residues long. V was shortened by 7 bases and J by 0 bases, with 15 bases between the two germline ends. The CDR3 DNA follows: TGTGCCAGCATTTCGACAAGGCTTATGAACACTGAAGCTTTCTTT. This gives the protein CASISTRLMNTEAFF.

The chain joins TRBV23-1 to TRBJ2-1, with D possibly being TRBD2 (5 bases). TRBV23-1 is an open reading frame, and its role is uncertain. There are 15 residues in the CDR3. The V gene lost 0 bases and the J gene lost 7 bases, with 13 bases spanning the gap. The CDR3 DNA sequence: TGCGCCAGCAGTCAATCGGACGGGATAAAGAATGAGCAGTTCTTC. Its protein product is CASSQSDGIKNEQFF.

The genes are TRBV7-3 and TRBJ1-5, with a weak D call TRBD1 (6 bases). With 1 base removed from V and 9 bases from J, the gap between germline ends came to 10 bases. This CDR3 is built from 13 residues. Germline CDR1 is SGHTA and CDR2 is FQGTGA. This CDR3 is CASSLNGGSPQHF. The CDR3 bases are TGTGCCAGCAGCTTAAACGGGGGCTCGCCCCAGCATTTT.

The CDR3 coding sequence is TGTGCCAGCAGTTTATACTCGGGGCAAGGCACAGATACGCAGTATTTT. Translation: CASSLYSGQGTDTQYF. The V gene is TRBV27, the J gene TRBJ2-3, with D perhaps TRBD1 or TRBD2 (5 bases each). V lost 1 base and J lost 1, with 12 bases in between. CDR1 MNHEY and CDR2 SMNVEV come from the germline V gene (reference sequence). The CDR3 is 16 amino acids.

The chain joins TRBV13 to TRBJ2-2; D gene uncertain. Germline V lookup: CDR1 PRHDT, CDR2 FYEKMQ (reference sequence). The CDR3 has 14 residues. Trimming took 2 bases from V and 8 from J, leaving 12 bases between them. The CDR3: CASSLKDGPGELFF. CDR3 sequence (DNA): TGTGCCAGCAGCTTAAAAGACGGACCGGGGGAGCTGTTTTTT.

The chain links TRBV27 to TRBJ2-1, with TRBD2 matching 14 bases. The CDR3 has 15 amino acids. V gave up 7 bases and J gave up 9 bases; unmatched junction bases: 8. The germline gives CDR1 MNHEY, CDR2 SMNVEV (reference sequence). CDR3 in DNA: TGTGCCAGCACCTCCGGGACTAGCGGGGGCACTGAGCAGTTCTTC. Translated, it gives CASTSGTSGGTEQFF.

V gene TRBV7-9 combines with J gene TRBJ2-7; D remains ambiguous. Per the germline V gene, CDR1 is SEHNR and CDR2 is FQNEAQ (reference sequence). Trimming removed 4 bases from V and 2 bases from J, with 6 bases in between. The CDR3 totals 12 residues. This CDR3 reads CASSSETYEQYF. DNA of the CDR3: TGTGCCAGCAGCTCAGAAACCTACGAGCAGTACTTC.

The V and J genes are TRBV27 and TRBJ1-2, with D tentatively TRBD1 (6 bases). V was clipped by 3 bases and J by 4 bases, with 9 bases between them. This CDR3 has 13 amino acids. Germline values: CDR1 MNHEY, CDR2 SMNVEV (reference sequence). CDR3 region: CASSLGHFYGYTF. CDR3 coding DNA: TGTGCCAGCAGTTTGGGACATTTCTATGGCTACACCTTC.

The V and J genes are TRBV5-6 and TRBJ1-5, with D perhaps matching TRBD1 (6 bases). The length of the CDR3 is 14 residues. Germline-derived CDR1 and CDR2 are SGHDT and YYEEEE. V lost 1 base and J 5 bases, leaving 10 bases between the germline ends. CDR3 nucleotides: TGTGCCAGCAGCTTGTTACAGGGCCATCAGCCCCAGCATTTT. Protein: CASSLLQGHQPQHF.

The V gene is TRBV6-5, the J gene TRBJ2-1; 10 bases are a match to TRBD1. CDR1 and CDR2 from the germline V gene are MNHEY and SVGAGI. CDR3 length: 16 amino acids. V lost 2 bases and J lost 6; bases outside the gene matches: 7. The CDR3 loop is CASSYRVGQGINEQFF. DNA of the CDR3: TGTGCCAGCAGTTACCGGGTGGGACAGGGGATCAATGAGCAGTTCTTC.

V usage is TRBV4-2 and J usage is TRBJ2-7; D call uncertain. This CDR3 contains 12 residues. Germline CDR1 is LGHNA and CDR2 is YNFKEQ. V lost 4 bases, J lost 4 bases, and 8 bases lay in between. The CDR3: CASSPIGYEQYF. The CDR3 region has the DNA TGTGCCAGCAGCCCGATCGGGTACGAGCAGTACTTC.

The chain uses TRBV7-2 and TRBJ1-1; possibly TRBD1 for D (5 bases). The CDR3 spans 14 residues. From germline, CDR1 is SGHTA and CDR2 FQGNSA. The V and J ends lost 6 bases and 5 bases respectively, with 16 bases between them. In DNA, the CDR3 is TGTGCCAGCAGTCGCCGCGGGCGGGGGACTGAAGCTTTCTTT. As protein: CASSRRGRGTEAFF.

As concerns this clone: Other DNA sequences in this specimen translate into the identical CDR3. The V and J genes are TRBV28 and TRBJ1-1; possible D gene TRBD1, 5 bases. The CDR3 runs 14 residues. Germline CDR1 is MDHEN and CDR2 is SYDVKM. V lost 2 bases and J lost 0, with 7 bases in between. The CDR3 nucleotides are TGTGCCAGCAGTTTACCAGGGCTGAACACTGAAGCTTTCTTT. Its translation is CASSLPGLNTEAFF.

The rearrangement links TRBV5-6 to TRBJ2-6; no firm D call. The V gene's germline CDR1 is SGHDT and CDR2 YYEEEE. The CDR3 is 16 amino acids. The V and J ends lost 2 bases and 0 bases respectively, with 9 bases between them. The CDR3 region is CASSLSALSGANVLTF. The CDR3 bases are TGTGCCAGCAGCTTATCTGCCCTCTCTGGGGCCAACGTCCTGACTTTC.

The V gene is TRBV29-1, the J gene TRBJ2-7; D gene uncertain. Trimming pared 3 bases from V and 6 bases from J, leaving 15 bases between. CDR3 size: 13 residues. CDR1 and CDR2 (germline): SQVTM, ANQGSEA. For the CDR3, the DNA is TGCAGCGTTGAGGGCCTTACAAATTTCGAGCAGTACTTC. It is translated as CSVEGLTNFEQYF.

The chain couples TRBV2 to TRBJ2-1; TRBD2 aligns across 7 bases. CDR3 length: 14 residues. The germline CDR1 and CDR2 sequences are SNHLY and FYNNEI. J gave up 2 bases and V 9 bases, and 7 bases lay outside the gene matches. The CDR3 spells CARQRGLTYNEQFF. CDR3 sequence (DNA): TGTGCCAGGCAGCGGGGACTAACCTACAATGAGCAGTTCTTC.

V is TRBV7-9 and J is TRBJ2-1, with D tentatively TRBD1 or TRBD2 (5 bases each). The CDR3 consists of 14 residues. Trimming cost V 4 bases and J 6 bases, with 13 bases left between them. Germline lookup yields CDR1 SEHNR and CDR2 FQNEAQ (reference sequence). The CDR3 sequence: CASSSRGRSNEQFF. The CDR3 bases are TGTGCCAGCAGCTCCCGGGGCCGATCCAATGAGCAGTTCTTC.

J is TRBJ2-7 and V is TRBV28; 8 bases match TRBD2. The CDR3 is 14 residues long. After removal of 2 bases from V and 3 bases from J, the junction contained 3 bases not matched to a gene. In germline, CDR1 is MDHEN, CDR2 SYDVKM. In DNA, the CDR3 is TGTGCCAGCAGTTTAGAACTAGCGGTCTACGAGCAGTACTTC. Protein: CASSLELAVYEQYF. Full variable domain (missing parts from reference TRBV28 and TRBJ2-7): DVKVTQSSRYLVKRTGEKVFLECVQDMDHENMFWYRQDPGLGLRLIYFSYDVKMKEKGDIPEGYSVSREKKERFSLILESASTNQTSMYLCASSLELAVYEQYFGPGTRLTVT.

For this clone: Other DNA sequences in this specimen translate into the identical CDR3. V usage is TRBV5-4 and J usage is TRBJ2-7, with a tentative D call TRBD2 (6 bases). This CDR3 contains 12 residues. V gave up 2 bases and J gave up 4 bases, with 7 bases separating them. Germline-derived CDR1 and CDR2 are SGHNT and YYREEE (reference sequence). This CDR3 is CASSFGGYEQYF. The CDR3 region has the DNA TGTGCCAGCAGCTTCGGGGGTTACGAGCAGTACTTC.